Sequencing of this T cell receptor (beta chain) was carried out in a study of response to subunit inactivated influenza vaccine. TCRdb itself ran the RT-PCR reads through MiXCR, one entry per CDR3 protein. This table holds 500,000 to 600,000 distinct CDR3 sequences, 16% found once. This clonotype appeared a few times. An end of the junction does not agree with germline; a read error may underlie this. This CDR3 has 13 residues. Germline CDR1 reads MDHEN; CDR2 reads SYDVKM. V usage is TRBV28 and J usage is TRBJ2-5, with 12 positions matching TRBD2. This specimen consisted of CD4+ T cells sorted from PBMCs, obtained about 24 months after vaccination. This clonotype was sampled from a man aged 50 to 69 who received an inactivated influenza vaccine. CDR3 coding DNA: TGTGCCAGCAGTAGGGGGACTAGCGGGCGCCCGTGGTTC. It specifies CASSRGTSGRPWF.